Below, 19 T cell receptor beta chains from the same sample are listed, as sequenced in a study of blood T cell repertoires in COVID-19. Data came from immunoSEQ multiplex PCR; TCRdb stores just in-frame clones and leaves some out. The table lists over 85,000 clones, more than 75% of them singletons, with 3.3% in the top ten. Sequenced sample: peripheral blood. Receptors originate from a woman in her forties or fifties with acute or convalescent COVID-19.

In its sample, this clone was seen once. The rearrangement uses TRBV4-1 and TRBJ2-5; TRBD2 agrees at 9 bases. Trimming removed 3 bases from V and 5 bases from J; junction bases left unmatched: 10. From germline, CDR1 is MGHRA and CDR2 YSYEKL. The CDR3 length is 16 residues. The CDR3 region is CASSQISLAGRETQYF. CDR3 DNA: TGCGCCAGCAGCCAGATTTCCCTAGCGGGAAGGGAGACCCAGTACTTC.

V gene TRBV6-5 combines with J gene TRBJ1-3; D uncertain. Trimming left V 5 bases short and J 0 bases short, with 11 bases between. Looked up from germline, CDR1 is MNHEY and CDR2 is SVGAGI. The CDR3 sequence is 15 residues long. The CDR3 DNA reads TGTGCCAGCAGTCCGACGGGGAGCTCTGGAAACACCATATATTTT. Translating it yields CASSPTGSSGNTIYF.

This chain connects TRBV11-3 to TRBJ2-1, with TRBD2 matching over 10 bases. J lost 10 bases, V lost 6 bases, and 12 bases had no gene match. In germline, CDR1 is SGHNT, CDR2 YENEEA. The CDR3 consists of 15 residues. In DNA form, the CDR3 reads TGTGCCAGCAGTCCTACTAGCGGGACTTGGGAGGAGCAGTTCTTC. Residues: CASSPTSGTWEEQFF.

The chain has TRBV18 and TRBJ2-1; 9 nucleotides align to TRBD1. Trimming removed 3 bases from V and 10 bases from J; junction bases left unmatched: 16. This CDR3 comprises 17 residues. Germline V CDR1 and CDR2: KGHSH, LQKENI. CDR3 nucleotide sequence: TGTGCCAGCTCACCTAGAGCCGACAGGGGGGTGAGAGAAGAGCAGTTCTTC. Amino acids: CASSPRADRGVREEQFF. Supplemented by reference TRBV18 and TRBJ2-1, the full variable domain reads NAGVMQNPRHLVRRRGQEARLRCSPMKGHSHVYWYRQLPEEGLKFMVYLQKENIIDESGMPKERFSAEFPKEGPSILRIQQVVRGDSAAYFCASSPRADRGVREEQFFGPGTRLTVL.

The chain couples TRBV2 to TRBJ2-4, with 7 nucleotides matching TRBD1. CDR1 SNHLY and CDR2 FYNNEI come from the germline V gene. V shed 4 bases, J shed 2 bases, and the junction held 11 bases outside the gene matches. The CDR3 extends over 17 amino acids. The CDR3 DNA sequence: TGTGCCAGCAGTGTAGGCAGGGCAGGGGGTTCCAAAAACATTCAGTACTTC. This encodes CASSVGRAGGSKNIQYF. Filled out from reference TRBV2 and TRBJ2-4, the complete variable domain reads EPEVTQTPSHQVTQMGQEVILRCVPISNHLYFYWYRQILGQKVEFLVSFYNNEISEKSEIFDDQFSVERPDGSNFTLKIRSTKLEDSAMYFCASSVGRAGGSKNIQYFGAGTRLSVL.

This clone was counted only a few times. The gene calls are TRBV28 and TRBJ2-7; 7 positions match TRBD1. Per germline, CDR1 MDHEN and CDR2 SYDVKM. Germline trimming cut 6 bases from V and 0 bases from J; bases unmatched to any gene: 2. This CDR3 is 13 amino acids long. CDR3 amino acids: CASRTGNSYEQYF. The CDR3 nucleotides read TGTGCCAGCAGGACAGGGAACTCCTACGAGCAGTACTTC.

In DNA form, the CDR3 reads TGTGCCAGCAGCGTGGGTGTCGCGGGTGCCACTGAAGCTTTCTTT. It translates to CASSVGVAGATEAFF. The chain carries TRBV9 and TRBJ1-1; no clear D gene. The V end was cut by 2 bases, the J end by 4 bases, with 15 bases between. Germline V gene lookup returns CDR1 SGDLS and CDR2 YYNGEE. This CDR3 region has 15 residues.

The CDR3, as DNA: TGCAGCGTTCGTCGAGGACTATACCCTGACGAGACCCAGTACTTC. Translation gives CSVRRGLYPDETQYF. The chain uses TRBV29-1 and TRBJ2-5; possible D gene TRBD2, 6 bases. The CDR3 covers 15 residues. V was clipped by 5 bases and J by 5 bases, with 21 bases between them. Germline-derived CDR1 and CDR2 are SQVTM and ANQGSEA.

The rearrangement joins TRBV7-9 to TRBJ1-1; possibly TRBD1 for D (6 bases). The germline V and J ends were trimmed by 0 bases and 4 bases, with 18 bases remaining between them. The CDR3 loop spans 17 amino acids. The germline V gene encodes CDR1 SEHNR and CDR2 FQNEAQ (reference sequence). CDR3 DNA sequence: TGTGCCAGCAGCTTAGCAGGGGGTGAGGGCCGGGGCACTGAAGCTTTCTTT. Protein: CASSLAGGEGRGTEAFF.

The J gene is TRBJ2-5, the V gene TRBV6-5; D unclear. V lost 6 bases and J lost 3, with 8 bases in between. The CDR3 is 12 residues long. CDR1 is MNHEY, CDR2 SVGAGI, per germline. CDR3 region: CASSPPEETQYF. The CDR3 DNA follows: TGTGCCAGCAGCCCGCCGGAAGAGACCCAGTACTTC.

The genes are TRBV27 and TRBJ2-3; the match to TRBD2 covers 11 bases. The CDR3 consists of 15 residues. From germline, CDR1 is MNHEY and CDR2 SMNVEV (reference sequence). Germline trimming cut 4 bases from V and 4 bases from J; bases unmatched to any gene: 4. The CDR3 region is CASSYSGREADTQYF. As DNA, the CDR3 is TGTGCCAGCAGTTATAGCGGGAGGGAGGCAGATACGCAGTATTTT.

J is TRBJ2-5 and V is TRBV11-2; perhaps TRBD1 as D (5 bases). Deletions cut 4 bases from V and 1 base from J, with 10 bases between. Germline CDR1 SGHAT, CDR2 FQNNGV. The CDR3 is made up of 14 amino acids. The CDR3 DNA reads as TGTGCCAGCAGCTCTACGACAGCCCAAGAGACCCAGTACTTC. Protein: CASSSTTAQETQYF.

J is TRBJ2-3 and V is TRBV6-5; 7 bases agree with TRBD1. Germline lookup yields CDR1 MNHEY and CDR2 SVGAGI. The ends lost 2 bases at V and 1 base at J; junction bases unmatched: 6. The length of the CDR3 is 16 residues. The DNA of the CDR3 is TGTGCCAGCAGTTACGACAGGGCTGTCGGCACAGATACGCAGTATTTT. It is translated as CASSYDRAVGTDTQYF.

This clone occurred once. The J gene is TRBJ1-4, the V gene TRBV27; TRBD1 might be the D (6 bases). The CDR3 contains 14 residues. Trimming took 6 bases from V and 8 from J, leaving 16 bases between them. Germline loops: CDR1 MNHEY, CDR2 SMNVEV (reference sequence). This CDR3 is CASSREGVREKLFF. The CDR3 DNA reads TGTGCCAGCAGCCGGGAGGGGGTCAGGGAAAAACTGTTTTTT.

The CDR3 protein is CASSFQGRPGYTF. The CDR3 DNA reads as TGTGCCAGCAGTTTCCAAGGGAGGCCTGGCTACACCTTC. V and J are TRBV28 and TRBJ1-2, with no clear D. Germline CDR1 MDHEN, CDR2 SYDVKM. The CDR3 covers 13 residues. V lost 3 bases to trimming and J lost 7 bases, with 12 bases between them.

The V call is TRBV7-9, the J call TRBJ1-2; 7 bases map to TRBD1. The V and J ends lost 5 bases and 8 bases, in that order; junction bases with no gene match: 8. CDR1 and CDR2 from the germline V gene are SEHNR and FQNEAQ (reference sequence). This CDR3 contains 13 residues. The CDR3 reads CASSLTGTTGYTF. The CDR3 nucleotides are TGTGCCAGCAGCCTGACAGGGACCACCGGCTACACCTTC.

The rearrangement links TRBV5-1 to TRBJ2-2, with 8 bases lining up with TRBD1. From germline, CDR1 is SGHRS and CDR2 YFSETQ. The CDR3 totals 15 residues. Unmatched junction bases numbered 6, after V lost 2 bases and J lost 6 bases. The CDR3 DNA reads as TGCGCCAGCAGCTTCCGACAGGGGTGGGCCGGGGAGCTGTTTTTT. This translates into CASSFRQGWAGELFF.

The chain uses TRBV19 and TRBJ2-2, with 11 bases lining up with TRBD2. V shed 3 bases, J shed 6 bases, and the junction held 6 bases outside the gene matches. Germline values: CDR1 LNHDA, CDR2 SQIVND (reference sequence). The CDR3 loop spans 16 amino acids. The CDR3 DNA sequence: TGTGCCAGTAGTATTTTTAGCGGGAGGGAGGCCGGGGAGCTGTTTTTT. Protein product: CASSIFSGREAGELFF.

The chain carries TRBV18 and TRBJ2-7; a possible D gene is TRBD2 (5 bases). The CDR3 contains 14 residues. Trimming stripped 4 bases from V and 3 bases from J, with 13 bases between. Germline V gene data show CDR1 as KGHSH and CDR2 as LQKENI. The CDR3 is CASSLAAAGYEQYF. DNA of the CDR3: TGTGCCAGCTCACTGGCGGCGGCGGGCTACGAGCAGTACTTC.